This T cell receptor (beta chain) is from a study of CD8 T cells in Susac syndrome. V shed 6 bases and J 5 bases; nucleotides not matched to a gene: 9. The germline CDR1 and CDR2 sequences are SQVTM and ANQGSEA. The CDR3 length is 15 residues. It was with random hexamers that 0.5 to 1 ug RNA was reverse transcribed. A multiplex approach, immunoSEQ multiplex PCR, amplified TCR beta CDR3 across 54 Vbeta and 13 Jbeta. Via MiXCR, TCRdb re-called the immunoSEQ multiplex PCR reads, giving one row per CDR3 protein. The sample lists about 200,000 distinct CDR3 sequences, about 95% seen once, with about 0.094% in the top ten. Sequencing of TCR beta covered CD8+ and CD4+ T cells obtained from blood. The controls were healthy donors who were matched for age and sex. TEMRA cells were FACS-enriched, while CD8+ and CD4+ T cells were negatively isolated.

The sample was CD4+ T cells from PBMCs. V and J are TRBV29-1 and TRBJ2-5, with 13 bases matching TRBD2. This TCR came from a human donor in good health. For the CDR3, the DNA is TGCAGCGTCCCCGGACTAGCGGGAGTCTCGGAGACCCAGTACTTC. This encodes CSVPGLAGVSETQYF. Variable domain in full (rest from reference TRBV29-1 and TRBJ2-5): SAVISQKPSRDICQRGTSLTIQCQVDSQVTMMFWYRQQPGQSLTLIATANQGSEATYESGFVIDKFPISRPNLTFSTLTVSNMSPEDSSIYLCSVPGLAGVSETQYFGPGTRLLVL.